This T cell receptor (beta chain) came from a study of T cell responses to AZD1222 COVID-19 vaccine. Study in general: Second-dose intervals near 4 or 12 weeks were combined.

Whole-study findings and limits: White British donors predominated, females outnumbered males, and clonal diversity was possibly underestimated. Repertoires were sampled only after the peak T cell response.

Trimming took off 4 bases at V and 4 bases at J, with 11 bases between the two ends. There are 14 residues in the CDR3. Germline CDR1 is SGHAT and CDR2 is FQNNGV. Remarks on this clone: The antigen remains undetermined.

Clones were sequenced by immunoSEQ multiplex PCR, and TCRdb holds only the in-frame ones, with some missing. The sample lists 150,000 to 200,000 clones; over 80% were seen once. Sequenced material: peripheral blood, taken on day 0 of AZD1222 vaccination. V usage is TRBV11-2 and J usage is TRBJ1-3; no definite D call. The sequence was collected from an adult in good health. The chain's CDR3 is CASSSPRVGNTIYF. The CDR3 DNA sequence: TGTGCCAGCAGCTCTCCGCGGGTAGGAAACACCATATATTTT.